Shown below are 6 T cell receptor beta chains from a single sample sequenced in a study of beta chain features in type 1 diabetes. Sequencing targeted expressed TCRB transcripts, as all isolated RNA had been reverse transcribed. Clones were read by immunoSEQ multiplex PCR, and TCRdb kept only the in-frame ones, dropping some. This sample yields 330,000 or so clones, of which about 20% are seen a single time; approximately 0.041% belongs to the top ten. The specimen was naive CD4+ T cells from blood. These receptors were taken from a woman aged 18-29 years in good health.

The sample holds one count of this clone. V is TRBV6-6 and J is TRBJ2-7, with D tentatively TRBD2 (6 bases). CDR3 length: 15 residues. Germline values: CDR1 MNHNY, CDR2 SVGAGI (reference sequence). V was shortened by 5 bases and J by 7 bases, with 21 bases between the two germline ends. CDR3 sequence reads: CASSTISGTWREQYF. As DNA, the CDR3 is TGTGCCAGCAGTACCATCTCCGGGACTTGGAGGGAGCAGTACTTC.

This clone has more than one count but fewer than ten. The V and J genes are TRBV18 and TRBJ2-3, with 7 bases identical to TRBD2. The germline V gene encodes CDR1 KGHSH and CDR2 LQKENI. V shed 0 bases and J 1 base; nucleotides not matched to a gene: 4. The CDR3 covers 16 residues. This CDR3 reads CASSPPWLAGTDTQYF. CDR3 nucleotides: TGTGCCAGCTCACCACCGTGGCTAGCGGGCACAGATACGCAGTATTTT.

This clone was seen only a few times. V is TRBV30 and J is TRBJ2-7; no clear D. V was trimmed by 1 base and J by 4 bases, leaving 5 bases between them. This CDR3 is built from 11 residues. Per the germline V gene, CDR1 is GTSNPN and CDR2 is SVGIG (reference sequence). CDR3 nucleotide sequence: TGTGCCTGGAGTGCCCAGTACGAGCAGTACTTC. It yields the protein CAWSAQYEQYF. The whole variable domain, remainder taken from reference TRBV30 and TRBJ2-7, is SQTIHQWPATLVQPVGSPLSLECTVEGTSNPNLYWYRQAAGRGLQLLFYSVGIGQISSEVPQNLSASRPQDRQFILSSKKLLLSDSGFYLCAWSAQYEQYFGPGTRLTVT.

The rearrangement links TRBV29-1 to TRBJ2-5, with D maybe TRBD2 (6 bases). Trimming stripped 3 bases from V and 6 bases from J, with 8 bases between. CDR1 SQVTM and CDR2 ANQGSEA come from the germline V gene. This CDR3 is built from 11 residues. In DNA, the CDR3 is TGCAGCGTTGAGCGGGGACAGACCCAGTACTTC. Its translation is CSVERGQTQYF.

The CDR3 nucleotides read TGTGCCAGCAGCGACAGGGGGGTAACTGAAGCTTTCTTT. Its protein product is CASSDRGVTEAFF. The chain has TRBV6-1 and TRBJ1-1; 9 nucleotides align to TRBD1. Germline assignment: CDR1 MNHNS and CDR2 SASEGT. CDR3 length: 13 residues. J lost 5 bases, V lost 6 bases, and 4 bases had no gene match.

Of note for this clone: This sample includes further DNA sequences coding for the same CDR3. The chain couples TRBV18 to TRBJ1-2, with 9 nucleotides matching TRBD1. Germline V CDR1 and CDR2: KGHSH, LQKENI. The junction had 2 bases not matched to a gene; V was cut back by 3 bases and J by 6 bases. The CDR3 has 13 residues. The CDR3 nucleotides read TGTGCCAGCTCACCCGGACAGGGGAATGGCTACACCTTC. Its translation: CASSPGQGNGYTF.